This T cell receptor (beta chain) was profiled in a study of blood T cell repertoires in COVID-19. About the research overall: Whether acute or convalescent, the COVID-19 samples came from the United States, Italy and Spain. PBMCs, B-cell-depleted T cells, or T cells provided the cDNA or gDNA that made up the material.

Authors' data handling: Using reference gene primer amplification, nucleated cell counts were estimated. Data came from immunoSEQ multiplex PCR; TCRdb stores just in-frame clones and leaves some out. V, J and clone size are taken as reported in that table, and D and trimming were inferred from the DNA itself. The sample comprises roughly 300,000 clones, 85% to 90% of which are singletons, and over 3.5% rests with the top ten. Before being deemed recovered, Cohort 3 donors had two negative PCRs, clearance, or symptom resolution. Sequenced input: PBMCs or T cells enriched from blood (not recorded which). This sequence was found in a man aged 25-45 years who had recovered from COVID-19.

The CDR3 DNA reads as TGCAGCGTTGAAGACAGGGCGGGAGTAGCAGATACGCAGTATTTT. Residues: CSVEDRAGVADTQYF. The rearrangement uses TRBV29-1 and TRBJ2-3, with 7 bases that match TRBD2. CDR1 and CDR2 (germline): SQVTM, ANQGSEA. Germline trimming cut 0 bases from V and 4 bases from J; bases unmatched to any gene: 7. This CDR3 has 15 amino acids.